The 18 T cell receptor beta chains given below trace back to one sample, sequenced in a study of blood T cells in healthy people across ages. A second PCR, run for roughly 7 to 11 cycles, used a sample-barcoded 5' primer plus a J-beta primer mix. TCRdb ran MiXCR on the 5' RACE reads and lists one entry per CDR3 protein. The sample has around 1,000,000 distinct CDR3 sequences; 20% to 25% are singletons. A further study also used this sample, focusing on T cells of mothers and their children.

Material: blood. These receptors were taken from a girl aged 2-9 years in good health.

This clonotype was seen more than once but under ten times. V gene TRBV20-1 combines with J gene TRBJ2-7, with D perhaps being TRBD1 or TRBD2 (5 bases each). Trimming removed 5 bases at V and 6 bases at J, with 23 bases between. This CDR3 has 15 residues. The germline CDR1 and CDR2 sequences are DFQATT and SNEGSKA (reference sequence). The CDR3 spells CSAVGWGVLGGEQYF. The CDR3 DNA is TGCAGTGCTGTGGGTTGGGGAGTACTTGGGGGCGAGCAGTACTTC.

V is TRBV4-1 and J is TRBJ2-7; TRBD2 matches at 7 bases. Trimming removed 1 base from V and 2 bases from J; junction bases left unmatched: 5. The CDR3 totals 15 residues. Per the germline V gene, CDR1 is MGHRA and CDR2 is YSYEKL. The CDR3 nucleotides read TGCGCCAGCAGCCAAGGTCCCCTAGCGGCCTACGAGCAGTACTTC. Translated, it gives CASSQGPLAAYEQYF.

This chain connects TRBV20-1 to TRBJ2-7; TRBD1 matches at 7 bases. The germline gives CDR1 DFQATT, CDR2 SNEGSKA (reference sequence). J lost 5 bases, V lost 0 bases, and 10 bases had no gene match. There are 15 residues in the CDR3. In DNA, the CDR3 is TGCAGTGCTAGAGATTTAACAGGGGCGTACAACGAGCAGTACTTC. Translated, it gives CSARDLTGAYNEQYF.

V gene TRBV4-3 combines with J gene TRBJ2-3, with a weak D call TRBD1 (6 bases). The CDR3 length is 16 residues. Germline values: CDR1 LGHNA, CDR2 YSLEER. Trimming removed 3 bases from V and 5 bases from J, with 18 bases in between. DNA for the CDR3: TGCGCCAGCAGCCACACTTTGACAGGAACGGAAGATACGCAGTATTTT. Protein sequence: CASSHTLTGTEDTQYF.

The chain uses TRBV2 and TRBJ1-1, with D perhaps TRBD1 (6 bases). This CDR3 comprises 14 residues. The V end lost 6 bases, the J end lost 1 base, and 12 bases lay between the germline ends. The germline V gene encodes CDR1 SNHLY and CDR2 FYNNEI. Here the CDR3 DNA reads TGTGCCAGCAGGTTGACAGGTCAGAACACTGAAGCTTTCTTT. Protein: CASRLTGQNTEAFF.

The table lists this clonotype with a few counts. At one end the junction does not follow the germline gene, possibly because of a read error. The chain couples TRBV18 to TRBJ1-3; D is possibly TRBD1 (5 bases). The CDR3 totals 12 residues. CDR1 is KGHSH, CDR2 LQKENI, per germline. CDR3 nucleotides: TGTGCCAGCTCAGGGGACCGAAACGCCATATATTTT. As protein: CASSGDRNAIYF.

The J gene is TRBJ1-6, the V gene TRBV20-1, with no clear D. Germline CDR1 and CDR2: DFQATT and SNEGSKA (reference sequence). V lost 6 bases, J lost 14 bases, and 20 bases lay in between. The CDR3 extends over 13 amino acids. The CDR3 loop is CSAPDEAVRALHF. CDR3 in DNA: TGCAGTGCGCCCGACGAGGCAGTGAGAGCCCTCCACTTT.

This clonotype was seen only a few times. The rearrangement links TRBV20-1 to TRBJ1-6; 9 bases align to TRBD1. V lost 3 bases, J lost 9 bases, and 12 bases stayed unmatched. Germline V gene sequence: CDR1 DFQATT, CDR2 SNEGSKA (reference sequence). The CDR3 loop spans 16 amino acids. CDR3 loop: CSARDRGAGITSPLHF. In DNA, the CDR3 is TGCAGTGCTAGGGACAGGGGCGCCGGTATAACTTCACCCCTCCACTTT.

V usage is TRBV28 and J usage is TRBJ2-7; D gene unclear. V was trimmed by 6 bases and J by 6 bases, leaving 15 bases between them. The germline V gene has CDR1 MDHEN and CDR2 SYDVKM. The CDR3 contains 13 residues. CDR3 coding DNA: TGTGCCAGCAGCTCGCCGCTTAGTCGCGAGCAGTACTTC. This sequence encodes CASSSPLSREQYF.

The chain combines TRBV28 with TRBJ2-7; maybe TRBD2 (6 bases). V gave up 6 bases and J gave up 1 base, with 16 bases separating them. CDR3 length: 15 residues. The germline V gene has CDR1 MDHEN and CDR2 SYDVKM. The CDR3 bases are TGTGCCAGCAGCTACCCTGGGACTCGTTCCTACGAGCAGTACTTC. It specifies CASSYPGTRSYEQYF.

This clonotype was detected only a few times. The chain carries TRBV20-1 and TRBJ1-1, with TRBD1 as a possible D gene (5 bases). The germline gives CDR1 DFQATT, CDR2 SNEGSKA (reference sequence). CDR3 size: 13 residues. V was clipped by 6 bases and J by 4 bases, with 15 bases between them. CDR3 DNA: TGCAGTGCGAGTCAGGGTCTCTTCACTGAAGCTTTCTTT. It yields the protein CSASQGLFTEAFF.

This clonotype came up a few times. The chain links TRBV4-2 to TRBJ2-1; 8 nucleotides line up with TRBD2. Per germline, CDR1 LGHNA and CDR2 YNFKEQ. The CDR3 contains 15 residues. Unmatched junction bases numbered 4, after V lost 4 bases and J lost 2 bases. The CDR3 bases are TGTGCCAGCAGCCCAGATAGCGGGACCTACAATGAGCAGTTCTTC. Protein sequence: CASSPDSGTYNEQFF.

This clonotype was observed a few times. This sequence joins TRBV29-1 and TRBJ1-1, with 7 bases aligning to TRBD1. The CDR3 totals 15 residues. J gave up 0 bases and V 6 bases, and 10 bases lay outside the gene matches. CDR1 SQVTM and CDR2 ANQGSEA come from the germline V gene. The DNA for the CDR3 is TGCAGCGTGCACACAGGGGAGGAGATGAACACTGAAGCTTTCTTT. Encoded protein: CSVHTGEEMNTEAFF.

This clonotype is a singleton in its sample. V is TRBV20-1 and J is TRBJ2-2, with a tentative D call TRBD1 (6 bases). The germline V and J ends were trimmed by 0 bases and 3 bases, with 11 bases remaining between them. This CDR3 is 15 amino acids long. Germline V gene lookup returns CDR1 DFQATT and CDR2 SNEGSKA (reference sequence). The CDR3 sequence: CSARDRDKYTGELFF. Here the CDR3 DNA reads TGCAGTGCTAGAGATCGGGACAAATACACCGGGGAGCTGTTTTTT.

The rearrangement uses TRBV6-1 and TRBJ1-4; weak D call: TRBD1 (5 bases). The CDR3 contains 15 residues. Looked up from germline, CDR1 is MNHNS and CDR2 is SASEGT. The ends were cut back, 1 base at V and 5 bases at J, with 11 bases in the middle. In nucleotides, the CDR3 is TGTGCCAGCAGTGAAGAGACAGTCATAAATGAAAAACTGTTTTTT. Its protein product is CASSEETVINEKLFF.

This clonotype was observed a few times. The chain combines TRBV19 with TRBJ1-4; 8 bases map to TRBD1. The CDR3 has 14 residues. The ends lost 4 bases at V and 8 bases at J; junction bases unmatched: 6. Germline V gene sequence: CDR1 LNHDA, CDR2 SQIVND (reference sequence). The CDR3 protein is CASSTGQGREKLFF. The CDR3 DNA reads as TGTGCCAGTAGTACCGGACAGGGTCGAGAAAAACTGTTTTTT.

The chain uses TRBV2 and TRBJ2-3; D not resolved. The germline gives CDR1 SNHLY, CDR2 FYNNEI. There are 13 residues in the CDR3. V lost 4 bases and J lost 2, with 7 bases in between. The CDR3 DNA reads TGTGCCAGCAGTGTTGGGCTCACAGATACGCAGTATTTT. Translating it yields CASSVGLTDTQYF.

In DNA form, the CDR3 reads TGTGCCAGCAGTTTAGCTAGGGAGACAGGGAGGCGATATGGCTACACCTTC. It encodes CASSLARETGRRYGYTF. The chain employs TRBV12-3 or TRBV12-4 and TRBJ1-2, with 7 bases that match TRBD1. V lost 0 bases, J lost 5 bases, and 12 bases stayed unmatched. This CDR3 has 17 residues.